Below are 24 T cell receptor beta chains sequenced from a single sample in a study of cytomegalovirus exposure and HLA in healthy donors. PCR involved 60 Vbeta and 13 Jbeta primers. Sequencing used immunoSEQ multiplex PCR; TCRdb keeps in-frame clones, though not all of them. Found here are 180,000 or so clones, about 75% of them singletons; the top ten hold more than 13%. The sequencing sample was made of PBMCs. These receptors came from a middle-aged man in good health and CMV-seropositive.

This chain links TRBV6-1 with TRBJ1-1; D call uncertain. V lost 5 bases, J lost 8 bases, and 9 bases lay in between. This CDR3 is 11 amino acids long. Germline V gives CDR1 MNHNS, CDR2 SASEGT. The CDR3 DNA sequence: TGTGCCAGCAGTCCAGGCCTAGAAGCTTTCTTT. This gives the protein CASSPGLEAFF.

This sequence joins TRBV28 and TRBJ1-1; no clear D. Trimming took off 3 bases at V and 14 bases at J, with 19 bases between the two ends. The germline gives CDR1 MDHEN, CDR2 SYDVKM. CDR3 length equals 13 residues. CDR3 coding DNA: TGTGCCAGCAGTTTGGGGTGGAAAGGGAGAGCCTTCTTT. Translated, it gives CASSLGWKGRAFF.

The chain recombines TRBV5-6 with TRBJ2-7; D not certain. The germline V and J ends were trimmed by 0 bases and 4 bases, with 8 bases remaining between them. The CDR3 loop spans 13 amino acids. In germline, CDR1 is SGHDT, CDR2 YYEEEE. In DNA form, the CDR3 reads TGTGCCAGCAGCTTGGAGGAGCGATACGAGCAGTACTTC. The encoded protein is CASSLEERYEQYF.

The chain links TRBV7-2 to TRBJ1-3; possible D gene TRBD1, 5 bases. CDR3 size: 15 residues. Germline V gene lookup returns CDR1 SGHTA and CDR2 FQGNSA. The V and J ends lost 1 base and 1 base respectively, with 8 bases between them. The CDR3 nucleotides read TGTGCCAGCAGCTTAGGGCCAGGGTCTGGAAACACCATATATTTT. Encoded protein: CASSLGPGSGNTIYF.

This sequence joins TRBV6-6 and TRBJ1-5, with 9 bases aligning to TRBD1. The germline V gene has CDR1 MNHNY and CDR2 SVGAGI (reference sequence). V was pared by 4 bases and J by 6 bases, with 7 bases of the junction left unmatched. This CDR3 comprises 15 residues. The CDR3 here is CASSSVGQGTQPQHF. The CDR3 region has the DNA TGTGCCAGCAGTTCGGTGGGACAGGGTACTCAGCCCCAGCATTTT.

V and J are TRBV28 and TRBJ2-1; D is perhaps TRBD2 (6 bases). Trimming took off 5 bases at V and 1 base at J, with 18 bases between the two ends. Germline-derived CDR1 and CDR2 are MDHEN and SYDVKM. This CDR3 is built from 17 residues. Written as DNA, the CDR3 is TGTGCCAGCAGTAACCAGTGGGGGGAGATTTCCTACAATGAGCAGTTCTTC. It encodes CASSNQWGEISYNEQFF.

V usage is TRBV28 and J usage is TRBJ1-3; D call uncertain. V lost 7 bases and J 4 bases, leaving 14 bases between the germline ends. CDR1 and CDR2 (germline): MDHEN, SYDVKM. The CDR3 runs 14 residues. CDR3 nucleotide sequence: TGTGCCAGCAACCCACACCTAGCCGGAAACACCATATATTTT. This translates into CASNPHLAGNTIYF.

For this clone: The sample has other DNA sequences that encode this CDR3 too. This rearrangement joins TRBV27 to TRBJ2-5, with 10 bases aligning to TRBD2. After removal of 6 bases from V and 4 bases from J, the junction contained 8 bases not matched to a gene. The CDR3 is made up of 15 amino acids. CDR1 is MNHEY and CDR2 is SMNVEV in the germline V gene (reference sequence). The CDR3: CASSPQRGGRETQYF. CDR3 coding DNA: TGTGCCAGCAGCCCCCAGCGGGGGGGCCGAGAGACCCAGTACTTC.

This clone was seen more than once but under ten times. The chain couples TRBV9 to TRBJ1-1, with D unclear. The CDR3 is made up of 13 amino acids. CDR1 SGDLS and CDR2 YYNGEE come from the germline V gene. V dropped 0 bases and J dropped 4 bases, with 7 bases sitting between them. CDR3 loop: CASSVDSFTEAFF. CDR3 bases: TGTGCCAGCAGCGTAGACTCTTTCACTGAAGCTTTCTTT.

The sample holds a few counts of this clone. The chain joins TRBV7-9 to TRBJ1-6; D remains ambiguous. The CDR3 has 16 amino acids. V lost 5 bases to trimming and J lost 9 bases, with 20 bases between them. Looked up from germline, CDR1 is SEHNR and CDR2 is FQNEAQ (reference sequence). In nucleotides, the CDR3 is TGTGCCAGCAGCAATTTTACGGGCATTCGGGGTTCACCCCTCCACTTT. The encoded protein is CASSNFTGIRGSPLHF. Full variable domain (rest looked up from reference TRBV7-9 and TRBJ1-6): DTGVSQNPRHKITKRGQNVTFRCDPISEHNRLYWYRQTLGQGPEFLTYFQNEAQLEKSRLLSDRFSAERPKGSFSTLEIQRTEQGDSAMYLCASSNFTGIRGSPLHFGNGTRLTVT.

The chain has TRBV6-5 and TRBJ2-3; 8 bases agree with TRBD2. The CDR3 length is 14 residues. J gave up 3 bases and V 4 bases, and 3 bases lay outside the gene matches. Germline V gene lookup returns CDR1 MNHEY and CDR2 SVGAGI. CDR3: CASSWGLDTDTQYF. The CDR3 bases are TGTGCCAGCAGTTGGGGACTAGATACAGATACGCAGTATTTT.

This CDR3 reads CASSFIHAVMKTQYF. The DNA for the CDR3 is TGTGCCAGCAGTTTTATCCATGCGGTGATGAAGACCCAGTACTTC. V is TRBV28 and J is TRBJ2-5; D not certain. The CDR3 length is 15 residues. V shed 3 bases and J shed 6 bases, with 17 bases lying between them. Germline V gives CDR1 MDHEN, CDR2 SYDVKM.

The gene calls are TRBV27 and TRBJ2-7; TRBD1 aligns across 10 bases. CDR1 MNHEY and CDR2 SMNVEV come from the germline V gene (reference sequence). The CDR3 sequence is 17 residues long. The J segment lost 9 bases and the V segment lost 6 bases, leaving 20 bases of the junction unmatched. Here the CDR3 reads CASSPTHLATGGLGQYV. The DNA for the CDR3 is TGTGCCAGCAGCCCTACACACCTAGCGACAGGGGGCCTTGGGCAGTACGTC.

The rearrangement joins TRBV27 to TRBJ2-6; unclear D gene. Looked up from germline, CDR1 is MNHEY and CDR2 is SMNVEV (reference sequence). Trimming cost V 7 bases and J 2 bases, with 9 bases left between them. This CDR3 spans 14 amino acids. The CDR3 loop is CASNQQTGANVLTF. The CDR3 coding sequence is TGTGCCAGCAATCAACAGACTGGGGCCAACGTCCTGACTTTC. The entire variable domain, with the rest obtained from reference TRBV27 and TRBJ2-6, is as follows: EAQVTQNPRYLITVTGKKLTVTCSQNMNHEYMSWYRQDPGLGLRQIYYSMNVEVTDKGDVPEGYKVSRKEKRNFPLILESPSPNQTSLYFCASNQQTGANVLTFGAGSRLTVL.

J is TRBJ2-3 and V is TRBV7-9, with TRBD2 matching 10 bases. Germline CDR1 reads SEHNR; CDR2 reads FQNEAQ (reference sequence). J lost 1 base, V lost 1 base, and 2 bases had no gene match. The CDR3 sequence is 16 residues long. CDR3 sequence: CASSLGLAGGTDTQYF. CDR3 in DNA: TGTGCCAGCAGCTTAGGGCTAGCGGGGGGCACAGATACGCAGTATTTT.

The chain links TRBV6-1 to TRBJ2-7; the D is unclear. CDR1 is MNHNS and CDR2 is SASEGT in the germline V gene. This CDR3 is 14 amino acids long. Trimming pared 4 bases from V and 4 bases from J, leaving 14 bases between. The chain's CDR3 is CASSGQKKRYEQYF. The CDR3 coding sequence is TGTGCCAGCAGTGGTCAAAAGAAGAGATACGAGCAGTACTTC.

The chain uses TRBV15 and TRBJ1-2, with D unclear. The CDR3 is made up of 13 amino acids. Germline V gives CDR1 LNHNV, CDR2 YYDKDF (reference sequence). V lost 4 bases and J lost 2, with 8 bases in between. CDR3 bases: TGTGCCACCAGCAAGACTGGAAACTATGGCTACACCTTC. As protein: CATSKTGNYGYTF.

The V and J genes are TRBV6-6 and TRBJ1-5; D unresolved. The CDR3 totals 12 residues. V lost 7 bases and J 6 bases, leaving 10 bases between the germline ends. The germline V gene has CDR1 MNHNY and CDR2 SVGAGI (reference sequence). DNA for the CDR3: TGTGCCAGCACCCAACCCGGTCAGCCCCAGCATTTT. Translation gives CASTQPGQPQHF.

This chain uses TRBV27 with TRBJ2-7, with 8 bases that match TRBD1. Looked up from germline, CDR1 is MNHEY and CDR2 is SMNVEV (reference sequence). V shed 5 bases, J shed 5 bases, and the junction held 8 bases outside the gene matches. This CDR3 contains 14 residues. CDR3 loop: CASSPRDRYNEQYV. The CDR3 nucleotides read TGTGCCAGCAGTCCCCGGGACAGGTATAACGAGCAGTACGTC.

This clone has a handful of counts. The genes are TRBV6-1 and TRBJ1-5; D possibly corresponds to TRBD1 (5 bases). The V and J ends lost 2 bases and 7 bases respectively, with 12 bases between them. CDR1 and CDR2 (germline): MNHNS, SASEGT. This CDR3 has 14 amino acids. The CDR3 sequence: CASSEFQEGQPQHF. Here the CDR3 DNA reads TGTGCCAGCAGTGAATTTCAGGAGGGGCAGCCCCAGCATTTT.

The rearrangement links TRBV6-1 to TRBJ1-1; TRBD1 aligns across 8 bases. The CDR3 length is 15 residues. Germline values: CDR1 MNHNS, CDR2 SASEGT. The V segment lost 5 bases and the J segment 3 bases; nucleotides outside the gene matches: 8. The CDR3 coding sequence is TGTGCCAGCAGTACAATTCAGGGGGCGCACACTGAAGCTTTCTTT. It is translated as CASSTIQGAHTEAFF.

V usage is TRBV4-2 and J usage is TRBJ1-4; D might be TRBD1 (6 bases). Germline CDR1 reads LGHNA; CDR2 reads YNFKEQ. The CDR3 is made up of 17 amino acids. Trimming removed 1 base from V and 8 bases from J, with 20 bases in between. CDR3 bases: TGTGCCAGCAGCCAAGGAAAAGCAGGGGTATTTTCGGAAAAACTGTTTTTT. Translation: CASSQGKAGVFSEKLFF.

This rearrangement joins TRBV7-2 to TRBJ2-7, with 10 bases aligning to TRBD1. The CDR3 has 16 amino acids. Trimming at V came to 4 bases and at J to 0 bases, leaving 6 bases not matched to a gene. Germline V gene lookup returns CDR1 SGHTA and CDR2 FQGNSA. CDR3 sequence: CASSYRQGASSYEQYF. The CDR3 DNA reads TGTGCCAGCAGCTATAGACAGGGGGCCAGCTCCTACGAGCAGTACTTC.

The chain links TRBV9 to TRBJ1-1; a possible D gene is TRBD1 (5 bases). This CDR3 spans 16 amino acids. Germline V gene sequence: CDR1 SGDLS, CDR2 YYNGEE. The V gene lost 3 bases and the J gene lost 0 bases, with 15 bases spanning the gap. The CDR3 sequence: CASSAVTTELNTEAFF. As DNA, the CDR3 is TGTGCCAGCAGCGCGGTGACGACAGAACTGAACACTGAAGCTTTCTTT.